The 18 T cell receptor beta chains below all came from one sample that was sequenced in a study of T cell responses to AZD1222 COVID-19 vaccine. Using immunoSEQ multiplex PCR, the repertoire was profiled, and TCRdb retains in-frame clones only, with some absent. The sample shows roughly 150,000 clones, approximately 89% of them seen only once. Specimen: peripheral blood, collected on day 0 of AZD1222 vaccination. These receptors came from an adult in good health.

This clone was observed a handful of times. This chain joins TRBV6-5 and TRBJ1-6; TRBD1 might be the D (6 bases). The CDR3 is made up of 14 amino acids. The V end was cut by 2 bases, the J end by 7 bases, with 9 bases between. The germline CDR1 and CDR2 sequences are MNHEY and SVGAGI. CDR3 protein: CASSYPGGNSPLHF. The CDR3 DNA is TGTGCCAGCAGTTACCCGGGGGGCAATTCACCCCTCCACTTT.

This clone has only one observation. This chain connects TRBV19 to TRBJ1-1; 7 bases map to TRBD1. This CDR3 comprises 16 residues. CDR1 and CDR2 (germline): LNHDA, SQIVND (reference sequence). The V segment lost 2 bases and the J segment 8 bases; nucleotides outside the gene matches: 14. CDR3 sequence (DNA): TGTGCCAGTAGTATATCCCCGACAGGGCGTCTTCGCGAAGCTTTCTTT. Its protein product is CASSISPTGRLREAFF.

This CDR3 reads CASSQDFGRVGQPQHF. In nucleotides, the CDR3 is TGCGCCAGCAGCCAAGATTTCGGCAGGGTCGGTCAGCCCCAGCATTTT. J is TRBJ1-5 and V is TRBV4-3, with D possibly matching TRBD1 (5 bases). Per the germline V gene, CDR1 is LGHNA and CDR2 is YSLEER. There are 16 residues in the CDR3. Trimming took off 0 bases at V and 6 bases at J, with 15 bases between the two ends.

The chain links TRBV5-5 to TRBJ1-2; 9 positions agree with TRBD1. This CDR3 contains 14 residues. Trimming removed 0 bases from V and 14 bases from J; junction bases left unmatched: 11. Germline values: CDR1 SGHKS, CDR2 YYEKEE (reference sequence). The CDR3, as DNA: TGTGCCAGCAGCTTGGGCACCCGGGACAGGGTACGGACCTTC. Protein sequence: CASSLGTRDRVRTF.

The chain employs TRBV19 and TRBJ1-5, with D possibly matching TRBD1 (5 bases). V lost 2 bases and J lost 7, with 15 bases in between. This CDR3 region has 15 residues. Per the germline V gene, CDR1 is LNHDA and CDR2 is SQIVND (reference sequence). The DNA of the CDR3 is TGTGCCAGTAGTATATTGGCAGCCGAGGGGCAGCCCCAGCATTTT. This codes for CASSILAAEGQPQHF.

V and J are TRBV7-2 and TRBJ2-5; the D is unclear. The CDR3 contains 14 residues. Germline assignment: CDR1 SGHTA and CDR2 FQGNSA. V shed 1 base and J shed 5 bases, with 11 bases lying between them. The CDR3 protein is CASSLEPSGETQYF. The CDR3 nucleotides read TGTGCCAGCAGCTTAGAGCCCTCTGGGGAGACCCAGTACTTC.

The chain couples TRBV20-1 to TRBJ2-6, with 12 bases matching TRBD1. Germline V lookup: CDR1 DFQATT, CDR2 SNEGSKA (reference sequence). This CDR3 contains 17 residues. V gave up 3 bases and J gave up 3 bases; unmatched junction bases: 6. The chain's CDR3 is CSASGGQGALGANVLTF. CDR3 DNA: TGCAGTGCTAGTGGGGGACAGGGGGCGCTTGGGGCCAACGTCCTGACTTTC.

This chain links TRBV28 with TRBJ1-5; a weak D match, TRBD1 (6 bases). With 8 bases removed from V and 7 bases from J, the gap between germline ends came to 15 bases. CDR3 length: 13 residues. The germline V gene has CDR1 MDHEN and CDR2 SYDVKM. This chain's CDR3 is CASGGPGNQPQHF. The CDR3 nucleotides read TGTGCCAGCGGGGGCCCAGGGAACCAGCCCCAGCATTTT.

Note on this clone: The sample has other DNA sequences that encode this CDR3 too. This chain connects TRBV19 to TRBJ2-1; no reliable D call. Germline V gene lookup returns CDR1 LNHDA and CDR2 SQIVND (reference sequence). Trimming shortened V by 3 bases and J by 7 bases, and 4 bases separated the two germline ends. The CDR3 has 11 amino acids. DNA for the CDR3: TGTGCCAGTAGTATCGTAAATGAGCAGTTCTTC. Protein product: CASSIVNEQFF.

The V and J genes are TRBV6-5 and TRBJ1-5; 8 bases agree with TRBD1. Germline V gene data show CDR1 as MNHEY and CDR2 as SVGAGI. V dropped 4 bases and J dropped 4; count of bases not matched to a gene: 6. The CDR3 consists of 15 residues. CDR3 nucleotides: TGTGCCAGCAGTTCATCAGGGGGCCCGAATCAGCCCCAGCATTTT. Residues: CASSSSGGPNQPQHF.

J is TRBJ2-7 and V is TRBV7-3; D is possibly TRBD1 (5 bases). The germline V gene has CDR1 SGHTA and CDR2 FQGTGA. The CDR3 runs to 16 residues. V dropped 9 bases and J dropped 0 bases, with 21 bases sitting between them. The CDR3 coding sequence is TGTGCCAGAACAAGGACACTCGACACCTACTCCTACGAGCAGTACTTC. It translates to CARTRTLDTYSYEQYF.

The V gene is TRBV7-9, the J gene TRBJ1-2, with D hard to call. V lost 1 base, J lost 7 bases, and 13 bases lay in between. Germline CDR1 is SEHNR and CDR2 is FQNEAQ (reference sequence). CDR3 size: 14 residues. The DNA of the CDR3 is TGTGCCAGCAGCTTAGGGGATCCTAGTGTTGGCTACACCTTC. Translation gives CASSLGDPSVGYTF.

The rearrangement links TRBV5-1 to TRBJ1-5; D is unclear. This CDR3 contains 16 residues. With 5 bases removed from V and 2 bases from J, the gap between germline ends came to 17 bases. Germline CDR1 SGHRS, CDR2 YFSETQ. The CDR3 loop is CASRARPGAGNQPQHF. For the CDR3, the DNA is TGCGCCAGCAGGGCTCGCCCAGGAGCGGGCAATCAGCCCCAGCATTTT.

The chain recombines TRBV6-5 with TRBJ2-1; D gene unclear. Germline lookup yields CDR1 MNHEY and CDR2 SVGAGI. The CDR3 is 15 residues long. With 5 bases removed from V and 2 bases from J, the gap between germline ends came to 13 bases. The CDR3, as DNA: TGTGCCAGCAGTAGACCCCACGGCGCCTACAATGAGCAGTTCTTC. It specifies CASSRPHGAYNEQFF.

The genes are TRBV19 and TRBJ2-7, with TRBD2 matching 9 bases. The junction had 5 bases not matched to a gene; V was cut back by 5 bases and J by 3 bases. CDR1 is LNHDA, CDR2 SQIVND, per germline (reference sequence). The CDR3 is 14 residues long. CDR3 in amino acids: CASSVAGALYEQYF. The CDR3 nucleotides read TGTGCCAGTAGTGTAGCGGGAGCTCTCTACGAGCAGTACTTC.

The chain has TRBV19 and TRBJ2-5, with 7 bases fitting TRBD2. V lost 3 bases to trimming and J lost 6 bases; unmatched junction nucleotides: 10. Looked up from germline, CDR1 is LNHDA and CDR2 is SQIVND (reference sequence). The CDR3 runs to 15 residues. CDR3 nucleotide sequence: TGTGCCAGTAGTATGGAGCGGGGTAGGCTACAGACCCAGTACTTC. This sequence encodes CASSMERGRLQTQYF.

The chain joins TRBV28 to TRBJ2-7, with no clear D. Trimming stripped 3 bases from V and 6 bases from J, with 6 bases between. Germline V gene lookup returns CDR1 MDHEN and CDR2 SYDVKM. The CDR3 is 11 amino acids. CDR3 region: CASSFQVEQYF. In DNA, the CDR3 is TGTGCCAGCAGTTTCCAAGTCGAGCAGTACTTC.

This clone has a single count. This chain connects TRBV11-2 to TRBJ2-1; 7 nucleotides line up with TRBD1. The CDR3 contains 16 residues. Germline loops: CDR1 SGHAT, CDR2 FQNNGV. Trimming at V came to 5 bases and at J to 5 bases, leaving 12 bases not matched to a gene. DNA for the CDR3: TGTGCCAGCAGCCGATCCCGGGGACAGCTAAACAATGAGCAGTTCTTC. Translating it yields CASSRSRGQLNNEQFF.